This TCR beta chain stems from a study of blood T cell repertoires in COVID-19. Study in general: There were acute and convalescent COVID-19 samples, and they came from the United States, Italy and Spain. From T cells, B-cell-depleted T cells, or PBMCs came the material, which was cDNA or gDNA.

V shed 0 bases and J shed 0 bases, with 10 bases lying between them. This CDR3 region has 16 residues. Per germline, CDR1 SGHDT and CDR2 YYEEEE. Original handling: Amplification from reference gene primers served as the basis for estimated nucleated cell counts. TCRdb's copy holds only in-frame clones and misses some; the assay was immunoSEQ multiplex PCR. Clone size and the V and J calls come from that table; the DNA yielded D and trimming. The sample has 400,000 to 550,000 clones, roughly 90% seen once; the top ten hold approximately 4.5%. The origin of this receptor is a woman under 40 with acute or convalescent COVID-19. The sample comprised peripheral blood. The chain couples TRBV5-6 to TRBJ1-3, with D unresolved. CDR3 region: CASSLVGGLSGNTIYF. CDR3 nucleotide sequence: TGTGCCAGCAGCTTGGTAGGAGGGCTCTCTGGAAACACCATATATTTT.